This T cell receptor beta chain was observed in a study of CD8 T cells in Susac syndrome. Random hexamers were used to reverse transcribe the RNA input (roughly 0.5 to 1 ug). TCRdb re-analysed the immunoSEQ multiplex PCR reads in MiXCR, keeping a single row per CDR3 protein. The sample lists 250,000 to 300,000 distinct CDR3 sequences, about 89% occurring once. Germline assignment: CDR1 LNHDA and CDR2 SQIVND (reference sequence). This CDR3 spans 14 amino acids. Trimming removed 8 bases at V and 6 bases at J, with 17 bases between. The sequence was collected from a human donor with multiple sclerosis. This sequence joins TRBV19 and TRBJ1-5; D may be TRBD1 (6 bases). The specimen was CD8+ T cells from PBMCs. CDR3: CASQKGQGLQPQHF. The CDR3 nucleotides read TGTGCCAGTCAAAAGGGGCAGGGGCTTCAGCCCCAGCATTTT.